This entry features one TCR beta chain sequence. Its antigen is still unknown. These data are taken from a study of cytomegalovirus exposure and HLA in healthy donors. As for the study in general: The approximately 670 first-cohort repertoires and the approximately 110 validation repertoires shared the same platform, a later analysis reported.

The CDR3 length is 16 residues. Germline-derived CDR1 and CDR2 are SNHLY and FYNNEI. The V segment lost 6 bases and the J segment 0 bases; nucleotides outside the gene matches: 10. Donors were drawn from the approximately 110-subject validation cohort, separate from the 666-subject first cohort. Points from the study as a whole: The dataset shows that most TCR sequences were rare, while some public TCRs occurred in many donors.

Data came from immunoSEQ multiplex PCR; TCRdb stores just in-frame clones and leaves some out. The data contain 220,000 or so clones, about nine tenths of them singletons. Sequencing was performed on PBMCs. The source of this sequence is a woman in her late teens or twenties in good health and CMV-seropositive. The chain couples TRBV2 to TRBJ2-7, with 8 positions matching TRBD2. The CDR3 sequence is CASSLGLAVLSYEQYF. For the CDR3, the DNA is TGTGCCAGCAGCCTCGGACTAGCCGTACTCTCCTACGAGCAGTACTTC. The full variable domain, with the rest looked up from reference TRBV2 and TRBJ2-7, is EPEVTQTPSHQVTQMGQEVILRCVPISNHLYFYWYRQILGQKVEFLVSFYNNEISEKSEIFDDQFSVERPDGSNFTLKIRSTKLEDSAMYFCASSLGLAVLSYEQYFGPGTRLTVT.